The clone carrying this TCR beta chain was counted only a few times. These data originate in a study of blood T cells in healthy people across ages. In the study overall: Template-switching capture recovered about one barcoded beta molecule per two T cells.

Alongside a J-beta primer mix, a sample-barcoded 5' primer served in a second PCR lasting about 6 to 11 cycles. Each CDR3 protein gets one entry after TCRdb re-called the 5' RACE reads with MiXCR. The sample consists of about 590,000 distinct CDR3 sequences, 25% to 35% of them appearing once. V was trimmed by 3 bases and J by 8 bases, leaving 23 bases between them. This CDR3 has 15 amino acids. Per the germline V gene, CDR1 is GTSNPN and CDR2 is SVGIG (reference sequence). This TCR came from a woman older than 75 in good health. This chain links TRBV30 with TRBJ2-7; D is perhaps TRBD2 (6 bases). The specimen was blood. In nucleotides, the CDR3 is TGTGCCTGGAGGGGGGGTGTGGGAGCTTCGGGGAAGCAGTACTTC. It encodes CAWRGGVGASGKQYF.